The TCR beta chain described here comes from a study of tumor-infiltrating lymphocytes in localized non-small cell lung cancer. Profiling relied on immunoSEQ multiplex PCR, and the TCRdb table lists in-frame clones only, not all of them. The repertoire consists of over 10,000 clones, with roughly 82% occurring once and the leading ten covering around 10%. Germline-derived CDR1 and CDR2 are MNHNS and SASEGT. The CDR3 contains 15 residues. The ends lost 8 bases at V and 0 bases at J; junction bases unmatched: 6. This clone was detected only once. The sample consisted of uninvolved lung tissue not adjacent to the tumor. The chain recombines TRBV6-1 with TRBJ1-5, with 8 bases fitting TRBD1. The clonotype originates from a human donor with non-small cell lung cancer. CDR3 in amino acids: CASRWTGSSNQPQHF. The CDR3 nucleotides are TGTGCCAGCCGGTGGACAGGGAGTAGCAATCAGCCCCAGCATTTT.